What follows describes a single T cell receptor beta chain. What it binds is unknown. Between the trimmed V and J ends, which lost 3 bases and 0 bases, there was a span of 13 bases. Per germline, CDR1 SGHKS and CDR2 YYEKEE (reference sequence). This CDR3 spans 15 amino acids. Libraries were prepared by immunoSEQ multiplex PCR; TCRdb keeps only in-frame clonotypes and omits some of them. The sample has more than 150,000 clones, about nine tenths seen once; the top ten hold around 2%. The record originates from a study of T cell responses to AZD1222 COVID-19 vaccine. Analysis merged second doses at about 4 or about 12 weeks. Study-level points and caveats: CD4 TCRs covered the whole spike, strongest at regions 160-218 and 743-854. Spike-specific TCR breadth rose after two AZD1222 doses, and depth rose as well. White British people made up most donors, females outnumbered males, and clonal diversity was possibly underestimated.

The rearrangement uses TRBV5-5 and TRBJ2-7; D is ambiguous. The specimen comprised peripheral blood, sampled 28 days after the second AZD1222 dose. The sequence derives from an adult who received the AZD1222 COVID-19 vaccine. In DNA, the CDR3 is TGTGCCAGCAGCTCCGACGGTTCACTCTCCTACGAGCAGTACTTC. Its translation: CASSSDGSLSYEQYF.